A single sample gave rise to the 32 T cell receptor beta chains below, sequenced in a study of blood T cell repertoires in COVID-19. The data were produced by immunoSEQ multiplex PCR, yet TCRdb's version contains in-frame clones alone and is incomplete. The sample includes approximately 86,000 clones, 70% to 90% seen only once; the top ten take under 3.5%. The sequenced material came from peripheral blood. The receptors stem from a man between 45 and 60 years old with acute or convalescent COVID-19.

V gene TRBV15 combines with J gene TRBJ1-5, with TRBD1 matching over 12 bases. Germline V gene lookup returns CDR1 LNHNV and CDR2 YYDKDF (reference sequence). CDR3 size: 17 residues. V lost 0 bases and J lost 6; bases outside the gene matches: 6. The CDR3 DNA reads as TGTGCCACCAGCAGAGATTTCGGGACAGGGGGCGGTCAGCCCCAGCATTTT. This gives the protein CATSRDFGTGGGQPQHF. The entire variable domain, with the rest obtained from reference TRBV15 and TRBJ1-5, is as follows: DAMVIQNPRYQVTQFGKPVTLSCSQTLNHNVMYWYQQKSSQAPKLLFHYYDKDFNNEADTPDNFQSRRPNTSFCFLDIRSPGLGDTAMYLCATSRDFGTGGGQPQHFGDGTRLSIL.

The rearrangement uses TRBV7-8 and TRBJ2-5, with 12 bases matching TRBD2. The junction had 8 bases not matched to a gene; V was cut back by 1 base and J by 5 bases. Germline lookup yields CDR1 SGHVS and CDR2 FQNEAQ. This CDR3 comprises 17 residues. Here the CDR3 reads CASSLGSTTSGGETQYF. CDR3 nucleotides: TGTGCCAGCAGCTTAGGCTCTACTACTAGCGGGGGGGAGACCCAGTACTTC. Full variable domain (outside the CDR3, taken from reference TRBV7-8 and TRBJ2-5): GAGVSQSPRYKVAKRGQDVALRCDPISGHVSLFWYQQALGQGPEFLTYFQNEAQLDKSGLPSDRFFAERPEGSVSTLKIQRTQQEDSAVYLCASSLGSTTSGGETQYFGPGTRLLVL.

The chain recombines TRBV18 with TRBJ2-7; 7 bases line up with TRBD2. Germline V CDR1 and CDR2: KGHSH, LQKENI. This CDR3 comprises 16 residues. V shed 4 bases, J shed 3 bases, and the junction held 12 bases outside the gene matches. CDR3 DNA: TGTGCCAGCTCACGCACGGGGCGAACTAGCGTCTACGAGCAGTACTTC. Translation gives CASSRTGRTSVYEQYF. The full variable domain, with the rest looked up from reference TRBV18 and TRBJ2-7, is NAGVMQNPRHLVRRRGQEARLRCSPMKGHSHVYWYRQLPEEGLKFMVYLQKENIIDESGMPKERFSAEFPKEGPSILRIQQVVRGDSAAYFCASSRTGRTSVYEQYFGPGTRLTVT.

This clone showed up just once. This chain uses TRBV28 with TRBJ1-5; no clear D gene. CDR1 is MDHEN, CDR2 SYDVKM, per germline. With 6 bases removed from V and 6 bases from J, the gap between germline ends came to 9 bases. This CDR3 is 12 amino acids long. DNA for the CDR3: TGTGCCAGCAGGCAGGTGAGTCAGCCCCAGCATTTT. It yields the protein CASRQVSQPQHF.

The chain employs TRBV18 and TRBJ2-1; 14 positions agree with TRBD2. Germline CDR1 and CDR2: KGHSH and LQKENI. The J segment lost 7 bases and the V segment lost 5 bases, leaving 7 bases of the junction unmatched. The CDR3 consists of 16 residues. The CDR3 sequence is CASSSGLAGVSNEQFF. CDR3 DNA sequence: TGTGCCAGCTCATCGGGACTAGCGGGAGTATCTAATGAGCAGTTCTTC. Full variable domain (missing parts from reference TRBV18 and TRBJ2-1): NAGVMQNPRHLVRRRGQEARLRCSPMKGHSHVYWYRQLPEEGLKFMVYLQKENIIDESGMPKERFSAEFPKEGPSILRIQQVVRGDSAAYFCASSSGLAGVSNEQFFGPGTRLTVL.

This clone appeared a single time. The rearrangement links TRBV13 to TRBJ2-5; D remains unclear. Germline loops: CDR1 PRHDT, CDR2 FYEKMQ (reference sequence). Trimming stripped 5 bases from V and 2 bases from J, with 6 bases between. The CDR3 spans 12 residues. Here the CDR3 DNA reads TGTGCCAGCAGCATCAATCAAGAGACCCAGTACTTC. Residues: CASSINQETQYF. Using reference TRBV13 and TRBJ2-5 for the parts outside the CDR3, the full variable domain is AAGVIQSPRHLIKEKRETATLKCYPIPRHDTVYWYQQGPGQDPQFLISFYEKMQSDKGSIPDRFSAQQFSDYHSELNMSSLELGDSALYFCASSINQETQYFGPGTRLLVL.

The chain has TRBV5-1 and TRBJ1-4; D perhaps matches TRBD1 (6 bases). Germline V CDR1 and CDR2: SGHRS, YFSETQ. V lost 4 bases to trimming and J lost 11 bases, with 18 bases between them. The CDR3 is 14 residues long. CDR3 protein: CASSEYAGVGKLFF. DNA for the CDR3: TGCGCCAGCAGCGAGTATGCAGGGGTCGGGAAACTGTTTTTT.

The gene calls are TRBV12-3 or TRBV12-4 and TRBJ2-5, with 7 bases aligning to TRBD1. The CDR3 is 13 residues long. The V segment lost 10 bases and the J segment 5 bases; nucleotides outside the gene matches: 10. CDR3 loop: CATKSTGTETQYF. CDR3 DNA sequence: TGTGCCACAAAATCGACAGGGACGGAGACCCAGTACTTC.

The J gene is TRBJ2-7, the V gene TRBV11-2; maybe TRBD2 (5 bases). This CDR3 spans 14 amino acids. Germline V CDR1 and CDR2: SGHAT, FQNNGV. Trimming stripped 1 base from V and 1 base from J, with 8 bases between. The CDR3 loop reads CASSLGGLSYEQYF. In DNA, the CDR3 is TGTGCCAGCAGCTTAGGAGGGCTATCCTACGAGCAGTACTTC.

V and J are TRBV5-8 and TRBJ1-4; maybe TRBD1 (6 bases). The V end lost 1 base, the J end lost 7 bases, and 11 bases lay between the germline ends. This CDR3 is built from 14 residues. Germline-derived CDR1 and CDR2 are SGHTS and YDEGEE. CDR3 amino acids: CASSLRGSGEKLFF. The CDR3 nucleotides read TGTGCCAGCAGCTTGAGGGGGAGCGGTGAAAAACTGTTTTTT.

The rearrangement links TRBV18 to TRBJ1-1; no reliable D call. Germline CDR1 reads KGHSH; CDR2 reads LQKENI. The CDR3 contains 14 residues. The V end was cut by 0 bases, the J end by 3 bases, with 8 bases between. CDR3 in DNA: TGTGCCAGCTCACCACCGGGCGGGTACACTGAAGCTTTCTTT. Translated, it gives CASSPPGGYTEAFF.

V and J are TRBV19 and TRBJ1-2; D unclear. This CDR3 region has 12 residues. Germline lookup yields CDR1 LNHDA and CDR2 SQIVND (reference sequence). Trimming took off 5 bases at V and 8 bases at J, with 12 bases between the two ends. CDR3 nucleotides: TGTGCCAGTAGTCGTGCGAGGAGAGGCTACACCTTC. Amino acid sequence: CASSRARRGYTF.

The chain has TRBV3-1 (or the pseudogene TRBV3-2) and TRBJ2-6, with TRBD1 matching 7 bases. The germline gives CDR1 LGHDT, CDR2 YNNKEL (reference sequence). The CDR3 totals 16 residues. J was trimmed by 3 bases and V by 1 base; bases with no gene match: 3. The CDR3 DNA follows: TGTGCCAGCAGCCAAGGACAGGGCTTTGGGGCCAACGTCCTGACTTTC. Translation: CASSQGQGFGANVLTF.

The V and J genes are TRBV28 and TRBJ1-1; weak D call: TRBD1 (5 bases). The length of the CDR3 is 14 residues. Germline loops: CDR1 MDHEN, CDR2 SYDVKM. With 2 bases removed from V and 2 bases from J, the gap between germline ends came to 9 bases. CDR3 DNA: TGTGCCAGCAGTTTACCGACAGAAAACACTGAAGCTTTCTTT. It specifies CASSLPTENTEAFF.

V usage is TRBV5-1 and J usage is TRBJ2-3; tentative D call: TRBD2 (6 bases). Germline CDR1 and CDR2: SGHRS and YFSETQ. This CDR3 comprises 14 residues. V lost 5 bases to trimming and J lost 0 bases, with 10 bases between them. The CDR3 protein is CASSRGTSTDTQYF. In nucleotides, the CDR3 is TGCGCCAGCAGTCGCGGGACCAGCACAGATACGCAGTATTTT.

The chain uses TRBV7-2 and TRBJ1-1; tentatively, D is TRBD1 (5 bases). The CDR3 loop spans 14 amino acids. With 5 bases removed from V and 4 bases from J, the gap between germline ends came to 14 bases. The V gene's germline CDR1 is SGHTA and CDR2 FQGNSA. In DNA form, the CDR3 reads TGTGCCAGCAGCAACTATCCGGGGGTCACTGAAGCTTTCTTT. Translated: CASSNYPGVTEAFF.

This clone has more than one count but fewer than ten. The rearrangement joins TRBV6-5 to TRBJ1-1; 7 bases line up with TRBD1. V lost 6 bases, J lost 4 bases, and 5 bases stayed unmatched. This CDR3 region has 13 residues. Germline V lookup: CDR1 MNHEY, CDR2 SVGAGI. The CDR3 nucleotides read TGTGCCAGCAGCACAGGGGAGAGCACTGAAGCTTTCTTT. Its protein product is CASSTGESTEAFF.

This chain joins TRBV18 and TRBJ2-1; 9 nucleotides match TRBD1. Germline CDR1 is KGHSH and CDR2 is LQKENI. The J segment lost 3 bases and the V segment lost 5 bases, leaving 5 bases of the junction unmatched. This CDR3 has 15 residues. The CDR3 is CASSGGTGIYNEQFF. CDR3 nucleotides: TGTGCCAGCTCAGGCGGGACAGGGATCTACAATGAGCAGTTCTTC.

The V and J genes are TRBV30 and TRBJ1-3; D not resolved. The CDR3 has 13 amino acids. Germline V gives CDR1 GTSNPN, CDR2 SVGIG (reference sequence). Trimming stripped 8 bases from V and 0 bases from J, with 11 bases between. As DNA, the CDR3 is TGTGCCGTTGACACCAACTCTGGAAACACCATATATTTT. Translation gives CAVDTNSGNTIYF.

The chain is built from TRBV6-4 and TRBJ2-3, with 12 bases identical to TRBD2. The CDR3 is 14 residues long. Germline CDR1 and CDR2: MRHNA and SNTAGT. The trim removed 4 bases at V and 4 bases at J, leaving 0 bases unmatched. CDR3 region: CASSASGGADTQYF. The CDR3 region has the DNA TGTGCCAGCAGTGCTAGCGGGGGGGCAGATACGCAGTATTTT.

The CDR3 DNA reads as TGTGCCAGCAGGAAGCAAAATTCAGATACGCAGTATTTT. It is translated as CASRKQNSDTQYF. This rearrangement joins TRBV6-5 to TRBJ2-3; no clear D. V was clipped by 6 bases and J by 4 bases, with 11 bases between them. CDR3 length equals 13 residues. Germline V gene sequence: CDR1 MNHEY, CDR2 SVGAGI.

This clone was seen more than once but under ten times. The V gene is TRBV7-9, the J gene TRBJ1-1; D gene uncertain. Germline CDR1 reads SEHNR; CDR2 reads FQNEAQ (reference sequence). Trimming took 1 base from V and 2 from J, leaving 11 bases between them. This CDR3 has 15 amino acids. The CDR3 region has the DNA TGTGCCAGCAGCTTAGGCGGCGTTCCAAACACTGAAGCTTTCTTT. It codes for CASSLGGVPNTEAFF.

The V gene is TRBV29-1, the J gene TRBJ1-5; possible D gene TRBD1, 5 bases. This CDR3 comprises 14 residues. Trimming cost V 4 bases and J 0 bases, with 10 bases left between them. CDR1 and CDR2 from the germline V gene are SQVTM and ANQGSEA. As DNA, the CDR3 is TGCAGCGTTGCGGACATTAATAGCAATCAGCCCCAGCATTTT. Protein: CSVADINSNQPQHF.

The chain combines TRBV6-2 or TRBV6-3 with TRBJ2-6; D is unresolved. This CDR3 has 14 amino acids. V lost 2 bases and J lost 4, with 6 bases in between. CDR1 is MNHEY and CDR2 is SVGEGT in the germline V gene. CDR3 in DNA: TGTGCCAGCAGTTACGTTCTCGGGGCCAACGTCCTGACTTTC. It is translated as CASSYVLGANVLTF.

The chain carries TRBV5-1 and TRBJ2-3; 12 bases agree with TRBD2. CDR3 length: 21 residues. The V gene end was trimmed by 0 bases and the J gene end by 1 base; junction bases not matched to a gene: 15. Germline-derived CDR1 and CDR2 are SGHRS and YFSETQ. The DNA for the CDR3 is TGCGCCAGCAGCTTGGTTCCACCGGGTCTAGCGGGAGGGCCGCGCACAGATACGCAGTATTTT. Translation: CASSLVPPGLAGGPRTDTQYF.

CDR3 nucleotides: TGTGCCAGCAGCTTCGCACAGGGGGCAATGGATGAGCAGTTCTTC. This encodes CASSFAQGAMDEQFF. V and J are TRBV11-2 and TRBJ2-1; TRBD1 aligns across 9 bases. J gave up 8 bases and V 3 bases, and 8 bases lay outside the gene matches. CDR1 and CDR2 (germline): SGHAT, FQNNGV. CDR3 length: 15 residues.

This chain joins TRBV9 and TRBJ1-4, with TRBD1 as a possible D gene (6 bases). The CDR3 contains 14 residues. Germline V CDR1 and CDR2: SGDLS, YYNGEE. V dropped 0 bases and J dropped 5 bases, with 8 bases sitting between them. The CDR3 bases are TGTGCCAGCAGCGTAGGGCAGGGGAATGAAAAACTGTTTTTT. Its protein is CASSVGQGNEKLFF.

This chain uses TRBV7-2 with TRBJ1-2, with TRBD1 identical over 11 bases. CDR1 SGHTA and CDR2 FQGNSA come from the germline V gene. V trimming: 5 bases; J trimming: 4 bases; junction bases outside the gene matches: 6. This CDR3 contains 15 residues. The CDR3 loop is CASSPRTGGIYGYTF. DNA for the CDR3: TGTGCCAGCAGCCCCCGGACAGGGGGCATCTATGGCTACACCTTC.

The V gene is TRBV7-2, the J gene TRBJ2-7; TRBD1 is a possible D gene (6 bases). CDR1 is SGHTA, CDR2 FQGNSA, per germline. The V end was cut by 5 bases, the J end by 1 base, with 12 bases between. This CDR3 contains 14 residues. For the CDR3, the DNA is TGTGCCAGCAGCAAGACCGGGACATCCTACGAGCAGTACTTC. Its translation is CASSKTGTSYEQYF.

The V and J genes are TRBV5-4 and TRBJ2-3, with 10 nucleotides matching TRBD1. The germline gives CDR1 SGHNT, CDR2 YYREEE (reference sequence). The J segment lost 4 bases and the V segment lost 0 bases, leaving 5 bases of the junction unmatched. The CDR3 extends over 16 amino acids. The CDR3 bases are TGTGCCAGCAGCTTGGAAGGACAGGGGGTGGCAGATACGCAGTATTTT. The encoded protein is CASSLEGQGVADTQYF.

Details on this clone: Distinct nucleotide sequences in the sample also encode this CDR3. The CDR3 DNA sequence: TGTGCCAGCAGTTTAGGAGGACAGGGGGGCGAGCAGTACTTC. This codes for CASSLGGQGGEQYF. This sequence joins TRBV28 and TRBJ2-7; the match to TRBD1 covers 10 bases. V was clipped by 2 bases and J by 6 bases; unmatched bases: 4. This CDR3 is built from 14 residues. CDR1 and CDR2 (germline): MDHEN, SYDVKM.

Written as DNA, the CDR3 is TGTGCCACCAGTGACTCCGGGACAGCGAACACTGAAGCTTTCTTT. It yields the protein CATSDSGTANTEAFF. V and J are TRBV24-1 and TRBJ1-1, with 7 bases fitting TRBD1. This CDR3 is 15 amino acids long. Germline assignment: CDR1 KGHDR and CDR2 SFDVKD. V lost 4 bases, J lost 1 base, and 5 bases stayed unmatched.